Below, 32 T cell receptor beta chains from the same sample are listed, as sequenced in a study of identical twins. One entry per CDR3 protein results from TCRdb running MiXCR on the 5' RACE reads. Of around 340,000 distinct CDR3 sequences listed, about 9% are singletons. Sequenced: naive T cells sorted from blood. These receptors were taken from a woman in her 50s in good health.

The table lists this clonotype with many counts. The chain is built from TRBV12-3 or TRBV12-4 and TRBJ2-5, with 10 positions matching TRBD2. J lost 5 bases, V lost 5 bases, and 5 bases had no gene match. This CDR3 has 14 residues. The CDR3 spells CASSVSGRRETQYF. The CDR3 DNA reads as TGTGCCAGCAGTGTTAGCGGGAGGAGGGAGACCCAGTACTTC.

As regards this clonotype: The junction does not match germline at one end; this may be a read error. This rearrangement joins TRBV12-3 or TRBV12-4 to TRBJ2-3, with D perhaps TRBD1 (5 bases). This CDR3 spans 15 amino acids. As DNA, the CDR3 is TGTGCCAGCAACCAAGACAGATACACCTTCTCCACTGAGGATTTT. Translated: CASNQDRYTFSTEDF.

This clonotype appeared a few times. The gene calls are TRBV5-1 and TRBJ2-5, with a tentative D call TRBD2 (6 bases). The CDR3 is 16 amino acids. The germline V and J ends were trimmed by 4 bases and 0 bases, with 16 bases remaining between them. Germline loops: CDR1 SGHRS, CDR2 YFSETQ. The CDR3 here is CASSAEGTVYQETQYF. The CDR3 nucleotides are TGCGCCAGCAGCGCGGAGGGGACCGTTTACCAAGAGACCCAGTACTTC.

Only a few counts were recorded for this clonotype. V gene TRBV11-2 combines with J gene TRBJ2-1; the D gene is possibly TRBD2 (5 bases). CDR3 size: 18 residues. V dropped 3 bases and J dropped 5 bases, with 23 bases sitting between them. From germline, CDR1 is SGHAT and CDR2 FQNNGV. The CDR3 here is CASSFLGSVGVGNNEQFF. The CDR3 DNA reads TGTGCCAGCAGCTTTCTGGGGTCAGTCGGGGTAGGTAACAATGAGCAGTTCTTC.

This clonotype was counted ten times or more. The CDR3 nucleotides are TGCGCCAGCAGCCCAGGGGGGGGAGAGTCCTACAATGAGCAGTTCTTC. Protein sequence: CASSPGGGESYNEQFF. V is TRBV5-1 and J is TRBJ2-1; D may correspond to TRBD1 or TRBD2 (7 bases each). Looked up from germline, CDR1 is SGHRS and CDR2 is YFSETQ. V shed 4 bases and J shed 1 base, with 15 bases lying between them. This CDR3 region has 16 residues.

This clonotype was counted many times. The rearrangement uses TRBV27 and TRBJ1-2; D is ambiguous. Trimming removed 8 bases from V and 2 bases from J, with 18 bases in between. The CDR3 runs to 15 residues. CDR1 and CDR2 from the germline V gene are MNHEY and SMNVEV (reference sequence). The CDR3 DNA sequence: TGTGCCAGCCGAGACGTATCCGTAGGAAACTATGGCTACACCTTC. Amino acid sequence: CASRDVSVGNYGYTF.

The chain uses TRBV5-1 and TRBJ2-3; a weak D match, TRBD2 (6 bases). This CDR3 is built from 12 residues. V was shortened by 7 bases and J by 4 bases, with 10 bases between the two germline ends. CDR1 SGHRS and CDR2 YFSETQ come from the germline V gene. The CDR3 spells CASGRRPDTQYF. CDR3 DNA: TGCGCCAGCGGGAGGCGCCCAGATACGCAGTATTTT.

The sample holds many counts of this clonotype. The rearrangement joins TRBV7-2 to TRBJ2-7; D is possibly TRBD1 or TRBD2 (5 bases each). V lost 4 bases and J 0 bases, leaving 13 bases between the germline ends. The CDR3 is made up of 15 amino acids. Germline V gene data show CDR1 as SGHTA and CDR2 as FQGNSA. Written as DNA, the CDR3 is TGTGCCAGCAGCTGGCACACAGGAGGCTCCTACGAGCAGTACGTC. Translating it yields CASSWHTGGSYEQYV.

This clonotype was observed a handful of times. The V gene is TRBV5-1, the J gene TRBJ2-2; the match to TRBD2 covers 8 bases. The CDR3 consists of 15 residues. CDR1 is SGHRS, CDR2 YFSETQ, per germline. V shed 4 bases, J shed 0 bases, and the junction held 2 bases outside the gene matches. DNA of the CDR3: TGCGCCAGCAGCCTCGGGAGGGCGAACACCGGGGAGCTGTTTTTT. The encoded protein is CASSLGRANTGELFF.

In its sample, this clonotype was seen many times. The CDR3 here is CASSLEFGDPSYEQYF. The DNA for the CDR3 is TGCGCCAGCAGCTTGGAGTTTGGAGACCCTTCCTACGAGCAGTACTTC. The V gene is TRBV5-1, the J gene TRBJ2-7; D gene uncertain. CDR3 size: 16 residues. The germline CDR1 and CDR2 sequences are SGHRS and YFSETQ. Trimming stripped 0 bases from V and 1 base from J, with 14 bases between.

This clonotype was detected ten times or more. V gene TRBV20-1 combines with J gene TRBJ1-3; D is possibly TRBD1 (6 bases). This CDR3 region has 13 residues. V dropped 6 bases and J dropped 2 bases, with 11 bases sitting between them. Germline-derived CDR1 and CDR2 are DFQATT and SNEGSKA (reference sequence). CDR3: CSADTGTGNTIYF. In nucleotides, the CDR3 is TGCAGTGCGGATACAGGGACTGGAAACACCATATATTTT.

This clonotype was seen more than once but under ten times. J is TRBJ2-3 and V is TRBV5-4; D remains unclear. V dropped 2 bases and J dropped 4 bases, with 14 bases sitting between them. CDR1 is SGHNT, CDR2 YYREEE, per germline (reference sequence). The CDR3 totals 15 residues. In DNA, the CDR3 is TGTGCCAGCAGCTTAATTGACGTAGCAGCAGATACGCAGTATTTT. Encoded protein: CASSLIDVAADTQYF.

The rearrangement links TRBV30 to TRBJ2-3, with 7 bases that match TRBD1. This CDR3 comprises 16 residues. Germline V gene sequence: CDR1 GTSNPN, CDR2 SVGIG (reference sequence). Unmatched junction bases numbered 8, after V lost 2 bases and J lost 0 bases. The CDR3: CAWSTLRDRSTDTQYF. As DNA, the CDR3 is TGTGCCTGGAGTACCCTGAGGGACAGAAGCACAGATACGCAGTATTTT.

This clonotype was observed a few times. The CDR3 DNA follows: TGTGCCAGCAGGACACCCACCGGGGAGCTGTTTTTT. It yields the protein CASRTPTGELFF. This chain connects TRBV27 to TRBJ2-2; D ambiguous. The CDR3 contains 12 residues. From germline, CDR1 is MNHEY and CDR2 SMNVEV (reference sequence). Trimming pared 6 bases from V and 4 bases from J, leaving 6 bases between.

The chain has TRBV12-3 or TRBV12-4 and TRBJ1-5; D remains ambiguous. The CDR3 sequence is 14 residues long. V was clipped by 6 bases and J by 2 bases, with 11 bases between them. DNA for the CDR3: TGTGCCAGCAGGGACGGATTGGGCAATCAGCCCCAGCATTTT. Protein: CASRDGLGNQPQHF.

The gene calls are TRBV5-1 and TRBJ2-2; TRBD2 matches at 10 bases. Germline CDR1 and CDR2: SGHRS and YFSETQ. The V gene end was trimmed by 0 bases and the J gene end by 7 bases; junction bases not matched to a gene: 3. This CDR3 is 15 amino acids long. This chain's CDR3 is CASSLEASGGGELFF. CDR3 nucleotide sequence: TGCGCCAGCAGCTTGGAGGCTAGCGGGGGCGGGGAGCTGTTTTTT.

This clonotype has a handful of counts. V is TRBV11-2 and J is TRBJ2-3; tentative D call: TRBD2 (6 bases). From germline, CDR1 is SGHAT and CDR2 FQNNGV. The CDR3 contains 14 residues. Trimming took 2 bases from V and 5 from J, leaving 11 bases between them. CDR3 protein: CASSLSGARDTQYF. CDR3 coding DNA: TGTGCCAGCAGCTTATCGGGAGCGAGAGATACGCAGTATTTT.

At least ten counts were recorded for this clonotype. CDR3 sequence: CASSGTSGRAYEQYF. The CDR3 coding sequence is TGCGCCAGCAGCGGAACTAGCGGGAGGGCCTACGAGCAGTACTTC. The V and J genes are TRBV5-1 and TRBJ2-7; 13 bases line up with TRBD2. This CDR3 is built from 15 residues. Trimming took 4 bases from V and 2 from J; bases not matched to a gene: 3. Germline V gene sequence: CDR1 SGHRS, CDR2 YFSETQ.

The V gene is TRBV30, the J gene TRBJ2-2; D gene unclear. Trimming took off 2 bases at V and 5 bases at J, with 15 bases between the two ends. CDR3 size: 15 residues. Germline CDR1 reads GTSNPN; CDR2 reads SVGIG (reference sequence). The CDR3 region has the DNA TGTGCCTGGAGTATCAGCCCAACAGCGACCGGGGAGCTGTTTTTT. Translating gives CAWSISPTATGELFF.

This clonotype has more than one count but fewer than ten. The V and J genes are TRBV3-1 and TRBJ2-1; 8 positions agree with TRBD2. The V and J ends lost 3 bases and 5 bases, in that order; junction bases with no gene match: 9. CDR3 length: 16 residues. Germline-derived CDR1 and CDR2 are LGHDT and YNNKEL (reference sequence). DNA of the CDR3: TGTGCCAGCAGCCAGCAGAGCGGGAGAGGTAACAATGAGCAGTTCTTC. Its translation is CASSQQSGRGNNEQFF.

CDR3 in amino acids: CSARDRRDEKLFF. CDR3 DNA sequence: TGCAGTGCTAGAGATCGAAGGGATGAAAAACTGTTTTTT. The V and J genes are TRBV20-1 and TRBJ1-4; D is undetermined. Germline V CDR1 and CDR2: DFQATT, SNEGSKA (reference sequence). The CDR3 spans 13 residues. V was pared by 0 bases and J by 6 bases, with 8 bases between.

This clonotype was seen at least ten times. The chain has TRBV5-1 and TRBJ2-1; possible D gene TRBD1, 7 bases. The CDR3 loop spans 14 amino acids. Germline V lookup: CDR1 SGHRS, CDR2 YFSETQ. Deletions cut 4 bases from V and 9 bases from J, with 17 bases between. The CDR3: CASSLINRGGEQFF. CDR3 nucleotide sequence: TGCGCCAGCAGCCTTATAAACAGGGGAGGTGAGCAGTTCTTC.

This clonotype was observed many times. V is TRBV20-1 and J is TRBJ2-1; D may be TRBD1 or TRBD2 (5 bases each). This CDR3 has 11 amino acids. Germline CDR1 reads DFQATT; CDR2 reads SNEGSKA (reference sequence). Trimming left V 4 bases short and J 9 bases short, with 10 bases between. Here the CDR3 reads CSAKEGIEQFF. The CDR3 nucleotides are TGCAGTGCTAAAGAGGGGATTGAGCAGTTCTTC.

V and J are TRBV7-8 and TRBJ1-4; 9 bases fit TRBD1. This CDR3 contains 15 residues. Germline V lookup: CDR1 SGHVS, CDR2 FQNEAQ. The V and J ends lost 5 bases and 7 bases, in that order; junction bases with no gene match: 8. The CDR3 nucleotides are TGTGCCAGCAGCCGAGACAGGGGGAGCTTTGAAAAACTGTTTTTT. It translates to CASSRDRGSFEKLFF. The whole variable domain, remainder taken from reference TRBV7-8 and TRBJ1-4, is GAGVSQSPRYKVAKRGQDVALRCDPISGHVSLFWYQQALGQGPEFLTYFQNEAQLDKSGLPSDRFFAERPEGSVSTLKIQRTQQEDSAVYLCASSRDRGSFEKLFFGSGTQLSVL.

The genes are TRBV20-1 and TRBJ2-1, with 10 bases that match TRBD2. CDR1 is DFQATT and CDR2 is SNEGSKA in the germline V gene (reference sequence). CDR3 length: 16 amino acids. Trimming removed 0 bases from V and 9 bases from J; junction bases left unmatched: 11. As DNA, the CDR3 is TGCAGTGCTAGAGATATATCGGCTAGCGGGAGCCCTGAGCAGTTCTTC. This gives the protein CSARDISASGSPEQFF.

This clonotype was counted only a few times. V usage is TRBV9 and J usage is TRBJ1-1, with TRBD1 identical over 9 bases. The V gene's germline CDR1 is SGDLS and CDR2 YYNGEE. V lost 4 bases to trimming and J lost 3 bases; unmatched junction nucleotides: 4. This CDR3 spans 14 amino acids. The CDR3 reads CASSQRTGDTEAFF. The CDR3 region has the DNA TGTGCCAGCAGCCAGCGGACAGGGGACACTGAAGCTTTCTTT.

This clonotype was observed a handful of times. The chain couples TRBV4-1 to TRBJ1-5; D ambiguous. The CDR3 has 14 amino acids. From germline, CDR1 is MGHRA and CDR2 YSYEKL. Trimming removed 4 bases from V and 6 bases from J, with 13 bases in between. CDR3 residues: CASSPPGWAQPQHF. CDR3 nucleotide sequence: TGCGCCAGCAGCCCTCCCGGGTGGGCTCAGCCCCAGCATTTT.

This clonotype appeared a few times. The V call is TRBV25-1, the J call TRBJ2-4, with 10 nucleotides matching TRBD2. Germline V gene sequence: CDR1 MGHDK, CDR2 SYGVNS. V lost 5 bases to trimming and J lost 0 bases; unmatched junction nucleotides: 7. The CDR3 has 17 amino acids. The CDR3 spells CASSTGTSALAKNIQYF. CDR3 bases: TGTGCCAGCAGTACCGGGACTAGCGCCCTAGCCAAAAACATTCAGTACTTC. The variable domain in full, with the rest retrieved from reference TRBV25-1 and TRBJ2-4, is EADIYQTPRYLVIGTGKKITLECSQTMGHDKMYWYQQDPGMELHLIHYSYGVNSTEKGDLSSESTVSRIRTEHFPLTLESARPSHTSQYLCASSTGTSALAKNIQYFGAGTRLSVL.

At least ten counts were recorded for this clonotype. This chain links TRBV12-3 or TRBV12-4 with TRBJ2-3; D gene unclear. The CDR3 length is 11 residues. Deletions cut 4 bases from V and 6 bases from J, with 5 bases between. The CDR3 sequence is CASSYMDTQYF. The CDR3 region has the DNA TGTGCCAGCAGTTACATGGATACGCAGTATTTT.

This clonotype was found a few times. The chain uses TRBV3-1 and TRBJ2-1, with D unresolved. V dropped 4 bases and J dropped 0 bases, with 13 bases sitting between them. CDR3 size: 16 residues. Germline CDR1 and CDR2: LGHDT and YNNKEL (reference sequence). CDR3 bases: TGTGCCAGCAGCCCGCTCGGAGCCAACTCCTACAATGAGCAGTTCTTC. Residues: CASSPLGANSYNEQFF.

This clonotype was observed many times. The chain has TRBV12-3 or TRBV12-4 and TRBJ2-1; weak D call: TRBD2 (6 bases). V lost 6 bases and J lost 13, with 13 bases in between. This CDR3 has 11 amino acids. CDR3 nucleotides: TGTGCCAGCAGGGGACTTACCCCCCAGTTCTTC. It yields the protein CASRGLTPQFF.

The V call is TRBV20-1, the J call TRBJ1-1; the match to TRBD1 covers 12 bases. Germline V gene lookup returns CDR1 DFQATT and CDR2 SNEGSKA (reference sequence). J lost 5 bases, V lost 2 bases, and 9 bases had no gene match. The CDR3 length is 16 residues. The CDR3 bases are TGCAGTGCTAGACCCCGGGACAGGGGGCCGGATACTGAAGCTTTCTTT. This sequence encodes CSARPRDRGPDTEAFF.